These T cell receptor beta chains were read from a single sample in a study of T cell responses to AZD1222 COVID-19 vaccine. Repertoires were generated with immunoSEQ multiplex PCR, while TCRdb's copy carries only in-frame clones and drops some. The table records about 120,000 clones, about 90% of them present only once. This sample comprised peripheral blood, obtained 28 days after the second AZD1222 dose. The receptors derive from an adult who received the AZD1222 COVID-19 vaccine. CDR3s include the opening cysteine and the closing phenylalanine or tryptophan. D genes are given only for firm matches. Only some rows state a clone size, as once, few, many or a class for expanded clones.

>TRBV4-1|.|14|TRBJ1-1|TRBD1
TGCGCCAGCAGCCTTCAGGGGGGGGAGACTGAAGCTTTCTTT
CASSLQGGETEAFF
>TRBV27|.|15|TRBJ2-2|.
TGTGCCAGCAGTTACCGACCGCCCTATACCGGGGAGCTGTTTTTT
CASSYRPPYTGELFF
>TRBV12-5|.|14|TRBJ2-5|.
TGTGCTAGTGGTTTGGTAGGGGGGTTGGAGACCCAGTACTTC
CASGLVGGLETQYF
>TRBV6-1|.|13|TRBJ2-7|.
TGTGCCAGCAGTGACACCTCAGGGGTCGAGCAGTACTTC
CASSDTSGVEQYF
>TRBV23-1|.|13|TRBJ2-5|.
TGCGCCAGCAGTCGGTTCAGTGGAGGGACCCAGTACTTC
CASSRFSGGTQYF
>TRBV18|.|12|TRBJ1-2|.
TGTGCCAGCTCATCAACGGATGGAGGCTACACCTTC
CASSSTDGGYTF
>TRBV15|.|13|TRBJ1-3|.
TGTGCCACCAGCAGAGATGAGGGAAACACCATATATTTT
CATSRDEGNTIYF
>TRBV28|.|16|TRBJ2-7|TRBD1
TGTGCCAGCAGTTCCACTCCCGAGGACAGGGCCAACGAGCAGTACTTC
CASSSTPEDRANEQYF
>TRBV27|.|15|TRBJ2-2|TRBD1
TGTGCCAGCAGATGGACAGGGGGTGACACCGGGGAGCTGTTTTTT
CASRWTGGDTGELFF
>TRBV19|once|16|TRBJ2-5|TRBD1
TGTGCCAGTAGTATGAAGGGACAGCGACTCCAAGAGACCCAGTACTTC
CASSMKGQRLQETQYF
>TRBV3-1/TRBV3-2|.|14|TRBJ2-3|TRBD2
TGTGCCAGCAGCCCTAGCGGGAGTCCAGATACGCAGTATTTT
CASSPSGSPDTQYF
>TRBV14|once|15|TRBJ2-1|.
TGTGCCAGCAGCCCCGAGGGGCAGGAGGAGAATGAGCAGTTCTTC
CASSPEGQEENEQFF
>TRBV27|.|16|TRBJ1-1|.
TGTGCCAGCAGTTTATTGGCAGGCCTCATGAACACTGAAGCTTTCTTT
CASSLLAGLMNTEAFF
>TRBV21-1|.|17|TRBJ2-7|.
TGTGCCAGCAGCCCGACAGGTTCCCTCGGGGATCTTTACGAGCAGTACTTC
CASSPTGSLGDLYEQYF
>TRBV7-9|once|14|TRBJ2-7|.
TGTGCCAGCAGCTTAGAGGCTCCATCCTACGAGCAGTACTTC
CASSLEAPSYEQYF
>TRBV6-5|.|16|TRBJ1-3|TRBD1
TGTGCCAGCAGTTACTCGACGCAGGGGGCTGGAAACACCATATATTTT
CASSYSTQGAGNTIYF
>TRBV7-8|.|15|TRBJ2-7|.
TGTGCCAGCAGCGATGACTCTCCTCCCCCAGTGGAGCAGTACTTC
CASSDDSPPPVEQYF
>TRBV2|.|9|TRBJ2-5|.
TGTGCCAGCAGTCCGGGCCAGTACTTC
CASSPGQYF
>TRBV29-1|once|14|TRBJ1-5|.
TGCAGCGTCGCCGTAGGTGGTGGCAATCAGCCCCAGCATTTT
CSVAVGGGNQPQHF
>TRBV18|.|12|TRBJ2-2|.
TGTGCCAGCTCACCACTGACCGGGGAGCTGTTTTTT
CASSPLTGELFF
>TRBV3-1/TRBV3-2|once|16|TRBJ2-2|TRBD2
TGTGCCAGCAGCCGGTCCGCGGGGGGGCTCACCGGGGAGCTGTTTTTT
CASSRSAGGLTGELFF
>TRBV5-1|.|14|TRBJ1-2|TRBD1
TGCGCCAGCAGCAGGACAGGGGGGTTCTATGGCTACACCTTC
CASSRTGGFYGYTF
>TRBV2|once|13|TRBJ2-3|.
TGTGCCAGCAGTGAAGCAACGGTAGATACGCAGTATTTT
CASSEATVDTQYF
>TRBV27|.|15|TRBJ2-7|TRBD2
TGTGCCAGCAGTTTCAGGACTAGCGGAGCCTACGAGCAGTACTTC
CASSFRTSGAYEQYF
>TRBV23-1|.|15|TRBJ1-5|.
TGCGCCAGCAGTCCAGGGAAAGATAGCAATCAGCCCCAGCATTTT
CASSPGKDSNQPQHF
>TRBV11-3|.|14|TRBJ1-2|.
TGTGCCAGCAGCTTAGATAAGGACGTCGGTGGCTACACCTTC
CASSLDKDVGGYTF
>TRBV9|.|16|TRBJ2-7|TRBD1
TGTGCCAGCAGCCCCGACCCGGGGACAGGGGTCTACGAGCAGTACTTC
CASSPDPGTGVYEQYF
>TRBV24-1|.|12|TRBJ2-5|.
TGTGCCACCAGTGTGGGGGCTGAGACCCAGTACTTC
CATSVGAETQYF
>TRBV15|.|17|TRBJ1-5|TRBD1
TGTGCCACCAGCAGACCCTCCAGGACAGGGAGAATTCAGCCCCAGCATTTT
CATSRPSRTGRIQPQHF
>TRBV5-1|.|13|TRBJ2-5|.
TGCGCCAGCAGCTTGGTCTTCCAAGAGACCCAGTACTTC
CASSLVFQETQYF
>TRBV6-5|.|16|TRBJ2-7|TRBD2
TGTGCCAGCAGTTACTGGGCCGGGACTAGCGGGAGTGAGCAGTACTTC
CASSYWAGTSGSEQYF
>TRBV2|.|14|TRBJ1-4|TRBD1
TGTGCCAGCAGTGACCGGGACAGAAACGAAAAACTGTTTTTT
CASSDRDRNEKLFF
>TRBV2|.|13|TRBJ2-7|.
TGTGCCAGCAGTGACCCAACGGGGACCACCGCGTACTTC
CASSDPTGTTAYF
>TRBV18|once|14|TRBJ2-7|.
TGTGCCAGCTCACCACAGGCCTCCAAGGGCGAGCAGTACTTC
CASSPQASKGEQYF
>TRBV5-1|.|14|TRBJ2-7|TRBD1
TGCGCCAGCAGCTTGCCTGGGACAGTCGTCGAGCAGTACTTC
CASSLPGTVVEQYF
>TRBV10-3|.|15|TRBJ1-1|.
TGTGCCATCAGTGAGTCTCTGCGGGGGGTCACTGAAGCTTTCTTT
CAISESLRGVTEAFF
>TRBV3-1/TRBV3-2|.|15|TRBJ2-5|.
TGTGCCAGCAGCGCCCGAGGAGGGGACCAAGAGACCCAGTACTTC
CASSARGGDQETQYF
>TRBV6-6|.|16|TRBJ2-7|TRBD2
TGTGCCAGCAGTGGGGGACTAGCGACCCACTCCTACGAGCAGTACTTC
CASSGGLATHSYEQYF
>TRBV11-3|.|14|TRBJ1-4|.
TGTGCCAGCAGCTTGGAGGGAACTAATGAAAAACTGTTTTTT
CASSLEGTNEKLFF
>TRBV3-1/TRBV3-2|.|14|TRBJ1-1|.
TGTGCCAGCAGCCAAGGGGCAGGGGTGACTGAAGCTTTCTTT
CASSQGAGVTEAFF
>TRBV4-1|.|16|TRBJ2-2|.
TGCGCCAGCAGCCCCCAAGGCAGGGGGAACACCGGGGAGCTGTTTTTT
CASSPQGRGNTGELFF
>TRBV6-5|.|15|TRBJ2-7|TRBD1
TGTGCCAGCAGTTACTCCGGACAGGGGGCCTACGAGCAGTACTTC
CASSYSGQGAYEQYF
>TRBV4-1|.|19|TRBJ2-6|TRBD1
TGCGCCAGCAGCAAAAGCCGGACAGGGAGGTCCTCTGGGGCCAACGTCCTGACTTTC
CASSKSRTGRSSGANVLTF
>TRBV28|.|13|TRBJ1-2|.
TGTGCCAGCAGTTTAGACAGGAGCTATGGCTACACCTTC
CASSLDRSYGYTF
>TRBV5-6|.|13|TRBJ1-1|.
TGTGCCAGCCGCCAGGGCCCGAACACTGAAGCTTTCTTT
CASRQGPNTEAFF
>TRBV2|.|10|TRBJ1-2|.
TGTGCATCAGGTTACTATGGCTACACCTTC
CASGYYGYTF
>TRBV10-3|.|13|TRBJ1-1|.
TGTGCCATCAGTGACAGGGTAGACACTGAAGCTTTCTTT
CAISDRVDTEAFF
>TRBV11-3|.|12|TRBJ2-5|.
TGTGCCAGCAGCTCCCAAGGCGTGACCCAGTACTTC
CASSSQGVTQYF
>TRBV5-1|.|16|TRBJ2-2|TRBD1
TGCGCCAGCAGACCCCCCGGGACAGTCGACACCGGGGAGCTGTTTTTT
CASRPPGTVDTGELFF
>TRBV6-5|.|15|TRBJ2-1|.
TGTGCCAGCAGTCCCGCTGTCCTCGGCTACAATGAGCAGTTCTTC
CASSPAVLGYNEQFF
>TRBV10-3|.|14|TRBJ2-5|.
TGTGCCATCGGGGAGGACAGGCACCAAGAGACCCAGTACTTC
CAIGEDRHQETQYF
>TRBV2|.|16|TRBJ1-2|.
TGTGCCAGCAGTGAATATGGGGGACGGGGGCAATATGGCTACACCTTC
CASSEYGGRGQYGYTF
>TRBV29-1|.|16|TRBJ2-1|TRBD2
TGCAGCGTTGGGGGTACGATTAGCGGGAGATACAATGAGCAGTTCTTC
CSVGGTISGRYNEQFF